A selection of T cell receptor beta chains follows, all from one sample in a study of regulatory T cells in long-lasting Graves disease. One entry per CDR3 protein, called by TCRdb with MiXCR from the multiplex PCR reads. The sample yields approximately 250,000 distinct CDR3 sequences, 15% to 20% seen once. The starting material was peripheral blood mononuclear cells (PBMCs), obtained at new diagnosis, from a patient treated with antithyroid drugs. The receptor set was obtained from a female donor with Graves disease. CDR3s include the opening cysteine and the closing phenylalanine or tryptophan.

v_gene	j_gene	CDR3aa
TRBV6-5	TRBJ2-1	CASSYSAGAGPDEQFF
TRBV9	TRBJ2-3	CASSPLTEVTDTQYF
TRBV12-3/TRBV12-4	TRBJ1-2	CASSPGAGRGYTF
TRBV9	TRBJ1-1	CASSVDGDTEAFF
TRBV4-3	TRBJ2-6	CASSQDEGTGANVLTF
TRBV11-2	TRBJ2-1	CASSLVPRGDEQFF
TRBV24-1	TRBJ2-5	CATSDGTPQETQYF
TRBV10-3	TRBJ1-2	CAISAGDSGYTF
TRBV19	TRBJ1-6	CASSMIPIRRTVENSPLHF
TRBV18	TRBJ1-5	CASSSNRDQPQHF
TRBV12-3/TRBV12-4	TRBJ2-2	CASTGGGTNTGELFF
TRBV6-1	TRBJ1-5	CASSPANQPQHF
TRBV15	TRBJ2-7	CATSRDSGGSEQYF
TRBV29-1	TRBJ1-2	CSVATPGYTF
TRBV20-1	TRBJ2-1	CSASSGTGANEQFF
TRBV7-9	TRBJ2-7	CASSLRPQGSEQYF
TRBV20-1	TRBJ2-7	CSARVAPGTQYEQYF
TRBV11-3	TRBJ2-7	CASSLTAGGYEQYF
TRBV12-3/TRBV12-4	TRBJ1-5	CASSLEAFDQPQHF
TRBV5-4	TRBJ2-3	CASSFKVPPGDTQYF
TRBV28	TRBJ1-5	CASSRRQARAYSNQPQHF
TRBV19	TRBJ1-1	CASRLGQGETEAFF